This is a list of T cell receptor beta chains from one sample in a study of shared clonotypes between healthy human individuals. The assay was immunoSEQ multiplex PCR, and TCRdb's table has in-frame clones only and misses some. Seen here are 1,400,000 or so clones, approximately 98.5% observed once, and the top ten hold approximately 0.4%. Sequenced material: naive CD4+ T cells sorted from blood. Receptors were obtained from a man aged 25-40 years in good health. The CDR3 runs from the conserved cysteine through the conserved F or W. The order of the fields is D gene, clone size, J gene, V gene, CDR3 DNA, CDR3 protein. A D gene is named only where the DNA matches it firmly. Some rows mark clone size as missing; the rest say once, few, many or name a class of expanded clone.

>TRBD2|NA|TRBJ2-3|TRBV2
TGTGCCAGCGGAGGACTAGCAGTTGGTGGGACGCAGTATTTT
CASGGLAVGGTQYF
>NA|NA|TRBJ2-3|TRBV29-1
TGCAGCGTTGAAGTCATCGGGCAAGATACGCAGTATTTT
CSVEVIGQDTQYF
>TRBD2|NA|TRBJ2-2|TRBV28
TGTGCCAGCAGCGGATTCTGGAGCGGGAGGAGTTACACCGGGGAGCTGTTTTTT
CASSGFWSGRSYTGELFF
>TRBD1|NA|TRBJ2-7|TRBV5-4
TGTGCCAGCAGCACCGGGACAGGGGCTTCGAGGGAGCAGTACTTC
CASSTGTGASREQYF
>NA|once|TRBJ1-2|TRBV30
TGTGCCTGGGGGGTTGGGTACGGGAATAACTATGGCTACACCTTC
CAWGVGYGNNYGYTF
>TRBD1|NA|TRBJ2-3|TRBV5-8
TGTGCCAGCAGCTGGGGACAGGGGGCAGATACGCAGTATTTT
CASSWGQGADTQYF
>TRBD1|NA|TRBJ1-4|TRBV5-6
TGTGCCAGCAGCAGACAGGGGGTTATTCATGAAAAACTGTTTTTT
CASSRQGVIHEKLFF
>NA|NA|TRBJ2-1|TRBV28
TGTGCCAGCAGTTTCAGCGGGTCCCCGTACAATGAGCAGTTCTTC
CASSFSGSPYNEQFF
>NA|NA|TRBJ2-5|TRBV7-2
TGTGCCAGCAGCGGAAAAGACAGGAGGGGGGGGACCCAGTACTTC
CASSGKDRRGGTQYF
>NA|NA|TRBJ2-7|TRBV18
TGTGCCAGCTCACCAGGAACAGGTCCCATGGGGCCAACTAGCTACGAGCAGTACTTC
CASSPGTGPMGPTSYEQYF
>TRBD1|NA|TRBJ2-1|TRBV27
TGTGCCAGCAAGACAGGGCTTGGTGAGCAGTTCTTC
CASKTGLGEQFF
>NA|NA|TRBJ2-1|TRBV9
TGTGCCAGCAGCGTAGCCTGGGACAATGAGCAGTTCTTC
CASSVAWDNEQFF
>NA|NA|TRBJ2-1|TRBV5-4
TGTGCCAGCAGCTTGGTGAGGGGGGATGAGCAGTTCTTC
CASSLVRGDEQFF
>TRBD2|NA|TRBJ2-5|TRBV7-3
TGTGCCAGCAGCTCGACCGGGACTAGCGGGAGTCAAGAGACCCAGTACTTC
CASSSTGTSGSQETQYF
>NA|NA|TRBJ1-3|TRBV11-2
TGTGCCAGCAGCTTAGATCGGGGAAACACCATATATTTT
CASSLDRGNTIYF
>NA|NA|TRBJ2-7|TRBV21-1
TGTGCCAGCAGCAAGCCGGGACTAGCGGTGAAATACGAGCAGTACTTC
CASSKPGLAVKYEQYF
>NA|NA|TRBJ2-1|TRBV7-2
TGTGCCAGCAGCCTACCCCCTATCTACGAGCAGTTCTTC
CASSLPPIYEQFF
>TRBD1|NA|TRBJ2-5|TRBV6-1
TGTGCCAGCAGCCACAGGGGAACCGAAGAGACCCAGTACTTC
CASSHRGTEETQYF
>TRBD1|NA|TRBJ1-1|TRBV9
TGTGCCAGCAGCGCAAAATCAGGGGGTGTCACTGAAGCTTTCTTT
CASSAKSGGVTEAFF
>NA|once|TRBJ1-1|TRBV7-2
TGTGCCAGCAGCCGGGACTCAACGAACACTGAAGCTTTCTTT
CASSRDSTNTEAFF
>NA|NA|TRBJ1-4|TRBV9
TGTGCCAGCAGCGTAGGGGAGGGAACTAATGAAAAACTGTTTTTT
CASSVGEGTNEKLFF
>NA|once|TRBJ2-2|TRBV5-1
TGCGCCAGCAGCTTGTGGGCGCGGGCCGGGGAGCTGTTTTTT
CASSLWARAGELFF
>NA|NA|TRBJ1-5|TRBV7-2
TGTGCCAGCAGCTTAGCTGGGTCCAGCAATCAGCCCCAGCATTTT
CASSLAGSSNQPQHF
>NA|NA|TRBJ2-7|TRBV5-1
TGCGCCAGCAGCTTACTAGCCCACGACTACTCCTACGAGCAGTACTTC
CASSLLAHDYSYEQYF
>NA|NA|TRBJ1-4|TRBV7-6
TGTGCCAGCAGCTCCCTTCTTGACACATCTGGGCCGGCAACTAATGAAAAACTGTTTTTT
CASSSLLDTSGPATNEKLFF
>NA|NA|TRBJ2-5|TRBV5-1
TGCGCCAGCAGCCCCGGGGTCAGGAAAGTGACCCAGTACTTC
CASSPGVRKVTQYF
>TRBD1|NA|TRBJ2-7|TRBV5-1
TGCGCCAGCAGCGAACAGGGGGTTCGGTACGAGCAGTACTTC
CASSEQGVRYEQYF
>TRBD1|NA|TRBJ2-3|TRBV19
TGTGCCAGTAGTACCCTTGACAGGGGAGTCGGCACAGATACGCAGTATTTT
CASSTLDRGVGTDTQYF
>NA|NA|TRBJ2-3|TRBV29-1
TGCAGCGTTGTATCCGCGACTAGCACAGATACGCAGTATTTT
CSVVSATSTDTQYF
>NA|NA|TRBJ2-7|TRBV21-1
TGTGCCAGCAGCAGAGGAGCCTTGAGGGAGACCTACGAGCAGTACTTC
CASSRGALRETYEQYF
>NA|NA|TRBJ1-3|TRBV6-1
TGTGCCAGCAGTGAAAACGCGGCCGCCCTCTCTGGAAACACCATATATTTT
CASSENAAALSGNTIYF
>TRBD1|NA|TRBJ2-1|TRBV7-9
TGTGCCAGCAGCACGCATGGCTCCGGGACAGATGTTTACAATGAGCAGTTCTTC
CASSTHGSGTDVYNEQFF
>NA|once|TRBJ1-2|TRBV5-4
TGTGCCAGCAGCGTACTTATCGCCTCCGCCGGCTACACCTTC
CASSVLIASAGYTF
>NA|NA|TRBJ1-1|TRBV30
TGTGCCTGGAGTGTACTAGGGACTGAAGCTTTCTTT
CAWSVLGTEAFF
>NA|NA|TRBJ2-2|TRBV7-3
TGTGCCAGCAGCCCCACCACAGCCACCGGGGAGCTGTTTTTT
CASSPTTATGELFF
>TRBD2|NA|TRBJ2-2|TRBV9
TGTGCCAGCAGCCTGACTAGCGGGACAACCGGGGAGCTGTTTTTT
CASSLTSGTTGELFF
>TRBD2|once|TRBJ2-7|TRBV18
TGTGCCAGCTCGCTCGTGCGGGAGACTTACGAGCAGTACTTC
CASSLVRETYEQYF
>NA|NA|TRBJ2-4|TRBV30
TGTGCCTGGACTCACAGGGAGCGGCCCAAAAACATTCAGTACTTC
CAWTHRERPKNIQYF
>NA|NA|TRBJ2-1|TRBV9
TGTGCCAGCAGCGGAAGCTCCTACAATGAGCAGTTCTTC
CASSGSSYNEQFF
>TRBD1|once|TRBJ1-5|TRBV28
TGTGCCAGCAGTTTGGACAGGGGTTTTGGCAATCAGCCCCAGCATTTT
CASSLDRGFGNQPQHF
>TRBD1|NA|TRBJ1-2|TRBV10-3
TGTGCCATCAGGGACAGGGAGGTAGGCTACACCTTC
CAIRDREVGYTF
>NA|NA|TRBJ1-1|TRBV7-7
TGTGCTAGCAGCTTAGAGGGACGGGTGAACACTGAAGCTTTCTTT
CASSLEGRVNTEAFF
>NA|NA|TRBJ1-2|TRBV5-1
TGCGCCAGCAGCTTGGGACTCAGGGAGCGCTACACCTTC
CASSLGLRERYTF
>NA|NA|TRBJ2-6|TRBV28
TGTGCCAGCAGTTTATTAGGGGACTCTGGGGCCAACGTCCTGACTTTC
CASSLLGDSGANVLTF
>NA|NA|TRBJ1-1|TRBV19
TGTGCCAGTAGTATTTTTCCCATGGGAAACACTGAAGCTTTCTTT
CASSIFPMGNTEAFF
>NA|NA|TRBJ2-3|TRBV5-4
TGTGCCAGCAGCATGGCATCAGATACGCAGTATTTT
CASSMASDTQYF
>TRBD1|once|TRBJ2-7|TRBV2
TGTGCCAGCAGGTCGGGACAGCCCTACGAGCAGTACTTC
CASRSGQPYEQYF
>TRBD1|NA|TRBJ2-2|TRBV5-8
TGTGCCAGCAGCAAGACAGGGGTGGCCGGGGAGCTGTTTTTT
CASSKTGVAGELFF
>NA|NA|TRBJ2-7|TRBV6-5
TGTGCCAGCAGTTACTCGGCCAGGGAGGAGGACGAGCAGTACTTC
CASSYSAREEDEQYF